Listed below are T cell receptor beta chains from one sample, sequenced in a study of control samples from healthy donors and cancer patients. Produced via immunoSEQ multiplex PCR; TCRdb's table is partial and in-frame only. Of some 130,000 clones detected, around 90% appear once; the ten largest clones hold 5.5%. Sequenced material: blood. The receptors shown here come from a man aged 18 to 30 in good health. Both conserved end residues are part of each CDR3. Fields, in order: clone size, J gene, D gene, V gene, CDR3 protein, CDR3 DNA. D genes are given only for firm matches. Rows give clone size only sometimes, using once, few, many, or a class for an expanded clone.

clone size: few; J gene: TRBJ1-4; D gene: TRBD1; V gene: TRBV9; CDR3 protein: CASSAFPGQGTNEKLFF; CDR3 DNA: TGTGCCAGCAGCGCTTTCCCCGGACAGGGCACTAATGAAAAACTGTTTTTT
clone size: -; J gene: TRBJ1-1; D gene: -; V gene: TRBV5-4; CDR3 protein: CASSFPGLNTEAFF; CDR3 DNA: TGTGCCAGCAGCTTTCCCGGGCTGAACACTGAAGCTTTCTTT
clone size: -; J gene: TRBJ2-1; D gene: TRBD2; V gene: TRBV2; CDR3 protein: CASRAGTSGTYNEQFF; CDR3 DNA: TGTGCCAGCAGAGCTGGGACTAGCGGCACCTACAATGAGCAGTTCTTC
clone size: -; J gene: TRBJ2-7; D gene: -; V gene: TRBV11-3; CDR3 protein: CASSLAGHSSYEQYF; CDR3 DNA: TGTGCCAGCAGCTTAGCGGGACACAGCTCCTACGAGCAGTACTTC
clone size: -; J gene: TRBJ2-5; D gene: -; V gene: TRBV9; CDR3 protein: CASSVVQFGGTQYF; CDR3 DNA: TGTGCCAGCAGCGTAGTCCAGTTTGGGGGGACCCAGTACTTC
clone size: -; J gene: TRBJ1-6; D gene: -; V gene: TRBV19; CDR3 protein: CASSNYPTGKGKAPGTSPLHF; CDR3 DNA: TGTGCCAGTAGTAACTACCCTACTGGCAAGGGCAAGGCTCCTGGGACTTCACCCCTCCACTTT
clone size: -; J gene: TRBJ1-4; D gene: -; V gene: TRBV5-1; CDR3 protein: CASSLAGGEEKLFF; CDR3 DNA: TGCGCCAGCAGCTTGGCGGGGGGTGAGGAAAAACTGTTTTTT
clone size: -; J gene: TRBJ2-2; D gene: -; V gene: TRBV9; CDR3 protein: CASSPTGASSTGELFF; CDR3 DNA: TGTGCCAGCAGCCCAACGGGGGCCTCGAGCACCGGGGAGCTGTTTTTT
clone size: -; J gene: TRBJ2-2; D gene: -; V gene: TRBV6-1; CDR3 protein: CASSEAGSKTNTGELFF; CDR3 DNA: TGTGCCAGCAGTGAAGCGGGGTCCAAAACGAACACCGGGGAGCTGTTTTTT
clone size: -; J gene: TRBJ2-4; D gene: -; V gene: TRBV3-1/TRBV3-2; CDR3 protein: CASSRNRANIQYF; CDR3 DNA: TGTGCCAGCAGCCGGAACAGGGCAAACATTCAGTACTTC
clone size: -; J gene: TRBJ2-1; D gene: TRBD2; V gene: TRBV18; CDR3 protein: CASSPAGGHYNEQFF; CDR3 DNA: TGTGCCAGCTCACCCGCGGGGGGCCACTACAATGAGCAGTTCTTC
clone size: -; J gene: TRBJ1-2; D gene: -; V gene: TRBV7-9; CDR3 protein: CASSLASTGPYTF; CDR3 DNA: TGTGCCAGCAGCTTAGCCTCCACAGGGCCCTACACCTTC
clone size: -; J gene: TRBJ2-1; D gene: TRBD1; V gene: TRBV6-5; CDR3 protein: CASRPGTGGNNEQFF; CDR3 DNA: TGTGCCAGCAGGCCCGGGACAGGGGGTAACAATGAGCAGTTCTTC
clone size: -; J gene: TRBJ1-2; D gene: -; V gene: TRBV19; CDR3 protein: CASSIKRGGYTF; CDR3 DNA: TGTGCCAGTAGTATTAAGCGGGGCGGCTACACCTTC
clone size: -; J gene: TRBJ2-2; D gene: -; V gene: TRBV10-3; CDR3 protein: CAISEFEDTGELFF; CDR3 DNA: TGTGCCATCAGTGAGTTTGAGGACACCGGGGAGCTGTTTTTT
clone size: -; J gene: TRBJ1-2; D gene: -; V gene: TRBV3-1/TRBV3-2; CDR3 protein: CASSGRGVVNYGYTF; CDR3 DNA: TGTGCCAGCAGCGGGCGAGGTGTGGTTAACTATGGCTACACCTTC
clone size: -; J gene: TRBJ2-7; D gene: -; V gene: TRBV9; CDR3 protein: CASFLVQGNEQYF; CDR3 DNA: TGTGCCAGTTTTCTTGTGCAGGGCAACGAGCAGTACTTC
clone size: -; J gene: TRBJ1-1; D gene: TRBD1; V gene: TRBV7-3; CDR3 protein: CASSLGQYRGRRGTEAFF; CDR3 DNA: TGTGCCAGCAGCCTGGGACAATACAGGGGCCGACGCGGCACTGAAGCTTTCTTT
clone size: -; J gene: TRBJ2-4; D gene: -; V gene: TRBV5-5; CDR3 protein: CASTSFQGAKNIQYF; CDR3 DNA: TGTGCCAGCACCTCGTTTCAGGGGGCCAAAAACATTCAGTACTTC
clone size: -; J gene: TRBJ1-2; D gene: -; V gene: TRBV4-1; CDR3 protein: CASSQSLSREYGYTF; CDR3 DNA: TGCGCCAGCAGCCAATCATTATCGCGAGAATATGGCTACACCTTC
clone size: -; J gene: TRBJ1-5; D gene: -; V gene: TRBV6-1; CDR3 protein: CASSEKPQGNQPQHF; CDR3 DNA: TGTGCCAGCAGTGAAAAGCCGCAGGGGAATCAGCCCCAGCATTTT
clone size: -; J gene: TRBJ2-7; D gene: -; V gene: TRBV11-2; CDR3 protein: CASSKSYEQYF; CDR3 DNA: TGTGCCAGCAGCAAAAGCTACGAGCAGTACTTC
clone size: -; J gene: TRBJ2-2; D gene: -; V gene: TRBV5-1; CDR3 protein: CASSLGGTPANTGELFF; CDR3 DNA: TGCGCCAGCAGCTTGGGGGGGACTCCTGCGAACACCGGGGAGCTGTTTTTT
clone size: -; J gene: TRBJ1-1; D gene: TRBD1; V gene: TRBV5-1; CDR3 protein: CASSPGQGVEAFF; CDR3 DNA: TGCGCCAGCAGTCCCGGACAGGGGGTTGAAGCTTTCTTT
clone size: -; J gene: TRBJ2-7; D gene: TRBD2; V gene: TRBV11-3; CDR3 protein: CASSLSSGGFYEQYF; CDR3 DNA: TGTGCCAGCAGCTTATCTAGCGGGGGGTTCTACGAGCAGTACTTC
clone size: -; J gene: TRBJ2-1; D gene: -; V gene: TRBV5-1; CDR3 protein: CASSMGIEQFF; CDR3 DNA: TGCGCCAGCAGCATGGGGATTGAGCAGTTCTTC
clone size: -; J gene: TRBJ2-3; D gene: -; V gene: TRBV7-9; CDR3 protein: CAILGDTQYF; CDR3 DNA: TGTGCCATCCTGGGAGATACGCAGTATTTT
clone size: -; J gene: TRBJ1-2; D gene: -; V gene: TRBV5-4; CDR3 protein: CASRYGNGGYTF; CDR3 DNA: TGTGCCAGCAGATACGGGAACGGTGGCTACACCTTC
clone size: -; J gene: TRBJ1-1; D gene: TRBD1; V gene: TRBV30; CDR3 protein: CAWDRGLGLDTEAFF; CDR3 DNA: TGTGCCTGGGACAGGGGATTGGGTTTAGACACTGAAGCTTTCTTT
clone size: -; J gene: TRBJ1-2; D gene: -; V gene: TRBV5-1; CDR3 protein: CASSLGVGGYGYTF; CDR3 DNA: TGCGCCAGCAGCTTGGGGGTCGGTGGGTATGGCTACACCTTC
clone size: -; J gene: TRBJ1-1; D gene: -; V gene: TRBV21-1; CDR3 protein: CASSKDPGVNTEAFF; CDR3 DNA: TGTGCCAGCAGCAAAGACCCAGGAGTGAACACTGAAGCTTTCTTT
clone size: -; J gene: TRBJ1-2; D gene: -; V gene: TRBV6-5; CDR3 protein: CASSHRVGYTF; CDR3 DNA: TGTGCCAGCAGCCACAGGGTTGGCTACACCTTC